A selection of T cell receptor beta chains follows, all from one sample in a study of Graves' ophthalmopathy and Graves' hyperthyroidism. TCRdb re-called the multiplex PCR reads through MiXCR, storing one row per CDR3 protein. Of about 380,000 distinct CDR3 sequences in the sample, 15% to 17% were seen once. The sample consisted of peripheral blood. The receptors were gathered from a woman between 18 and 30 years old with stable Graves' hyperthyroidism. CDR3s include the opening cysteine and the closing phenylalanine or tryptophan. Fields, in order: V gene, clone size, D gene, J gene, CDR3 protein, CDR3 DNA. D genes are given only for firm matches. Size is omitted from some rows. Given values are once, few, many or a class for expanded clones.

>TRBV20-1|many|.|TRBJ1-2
CSARELTVNYGYTF
TGCAGTGCTAGAGAATTGACAGTAAACTATGGCTACACCTTC
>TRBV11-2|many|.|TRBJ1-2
CASSLGPYGYTF
TGTGCCAGCAGCTTAGGCCCCTATGGCTACACCTTC
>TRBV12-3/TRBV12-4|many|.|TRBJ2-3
CASTPDTDTQYF
TGTGCCAGCACCCCGGATACAGATACGCAGTATTTT
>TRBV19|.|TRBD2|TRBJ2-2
CVSGSGSNTGELFF
TGTGTCAGTGGGAGCGGGAGTAACACCGGGGAGCTGTTTTTT
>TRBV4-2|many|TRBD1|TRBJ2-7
CASSQSGTALYEQYF
TGTGCCAGCAGCCAATCCGGGACAGCCCTCTACGAGCAGTACTTC
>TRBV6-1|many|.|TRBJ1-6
CASSGSSSYNSPLHF
TGTGCCAGTTCAGGTAGCAGCTCCTATAATTCACCCCTCCACTTT
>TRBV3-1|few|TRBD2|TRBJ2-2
CASSQGLAGGSTNTGELFF
TGTGCCAGCAGCCAAGGCCTAGCGGGGGGGTCAACGAACACCGGGGAGCTGTTTTTT
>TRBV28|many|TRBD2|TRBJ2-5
CASSPRLARAQYF
TGTGCCAGCAGTCCTCGACTAGCACGGGCCCAGTACTTC
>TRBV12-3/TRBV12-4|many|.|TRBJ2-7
CASSRSMPSSYEQYF
TGTGCCAGCAGCCGTTCAATGCCGAGCTCCTACGAGCAGTACTTC
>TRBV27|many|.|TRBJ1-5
CASSEGGGYRSRRHQPQHF
TGTGCCAGCAGTGAGGGGGGGGGGTATCGCTCGCGCCGGCATCAGCCCCAGCATTTT
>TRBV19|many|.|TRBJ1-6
CASSLQRQGHTRESSYNSPLHF
TGTGCCAGTAGTCTCCAGCGTCAGGGACATACTAGAGAGAGCTCCTATAATTCACCCCTCCACTTT
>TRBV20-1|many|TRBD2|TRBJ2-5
CSARREGTRQETQYF
TGCAGTGCTAGAAGGGAGGGGACTAGACAAGAGACCCAGTACTTC
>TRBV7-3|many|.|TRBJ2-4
CASKVAGIDIQYF
TGTGCCAGCAAAGTTGCAGGGATCGACATTCAGTACTTC
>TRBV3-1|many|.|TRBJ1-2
CASSQEGARGYTF
TGTGCCAGCAGCCAAGAGGGGGCTCGGGGCTACACCTTC